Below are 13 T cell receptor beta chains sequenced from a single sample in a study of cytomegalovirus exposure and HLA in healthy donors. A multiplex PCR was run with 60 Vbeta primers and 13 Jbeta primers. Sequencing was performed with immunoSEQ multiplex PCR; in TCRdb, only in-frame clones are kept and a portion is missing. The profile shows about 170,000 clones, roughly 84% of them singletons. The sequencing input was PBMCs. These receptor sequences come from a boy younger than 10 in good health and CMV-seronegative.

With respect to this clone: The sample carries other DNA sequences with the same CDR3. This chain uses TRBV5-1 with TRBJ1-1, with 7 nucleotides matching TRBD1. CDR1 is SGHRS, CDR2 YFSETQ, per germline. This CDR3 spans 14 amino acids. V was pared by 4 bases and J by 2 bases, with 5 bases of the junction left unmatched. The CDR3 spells CASSPRTGNTEAFF. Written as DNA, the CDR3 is TGCGCCAGCAGCCCAAGGACAGGCAACACTGAAGCTTTCTTT.

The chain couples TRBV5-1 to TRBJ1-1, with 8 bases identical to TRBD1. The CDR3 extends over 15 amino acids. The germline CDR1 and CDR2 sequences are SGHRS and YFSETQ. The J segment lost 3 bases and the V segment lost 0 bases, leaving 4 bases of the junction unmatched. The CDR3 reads CASSLDRGAYTEAFF. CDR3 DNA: TGCGCCAGCAGCTTGGACAGGGGGGCATACACTGAAGCTTTCTTT.

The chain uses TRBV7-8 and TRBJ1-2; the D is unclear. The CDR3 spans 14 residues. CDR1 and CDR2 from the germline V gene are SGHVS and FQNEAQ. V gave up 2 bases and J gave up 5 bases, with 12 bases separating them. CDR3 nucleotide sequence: TGTGCCAGCAGCTTAAATACGGGATTTTATGGCTACACCTTC. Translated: CASSLNTGFYGYTF. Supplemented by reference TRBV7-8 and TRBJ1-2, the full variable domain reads GAGVSQSPRYKVAKRGQDVALRCDPISGHVSLFWYQQALGQGPEFLTYFQNEAQLDKSGLPSDRFFAERPEGSVSTLKIQRTQQEDSAVYLCASSLNTGFYGYTFGSGTRLTVV.

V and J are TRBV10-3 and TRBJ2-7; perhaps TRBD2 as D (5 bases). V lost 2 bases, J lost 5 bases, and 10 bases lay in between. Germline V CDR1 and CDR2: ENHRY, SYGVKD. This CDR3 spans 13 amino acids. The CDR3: CAISEGWENEQYF. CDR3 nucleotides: TGTGCCATCAGTGAGGGGTGGGAGAACGAGCAGTACTTC.

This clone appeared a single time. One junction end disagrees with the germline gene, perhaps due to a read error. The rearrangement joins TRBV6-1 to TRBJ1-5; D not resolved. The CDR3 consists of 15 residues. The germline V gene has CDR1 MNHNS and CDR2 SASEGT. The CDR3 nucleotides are TGTGCCAGCAGTGTCGCCCGAGAGGTCAATCGGCCCCAGCATTTT. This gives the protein CASSVAREVNRPQHF.

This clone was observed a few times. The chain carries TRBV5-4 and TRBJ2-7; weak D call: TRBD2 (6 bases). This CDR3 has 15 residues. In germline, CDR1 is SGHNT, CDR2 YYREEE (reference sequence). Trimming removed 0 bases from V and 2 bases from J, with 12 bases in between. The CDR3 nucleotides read TGTGCCAGCAGCTTGGGTGCTAGCGAACCCTACGAGCAGTACTTC. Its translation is CASSLGASEPYEQYF.

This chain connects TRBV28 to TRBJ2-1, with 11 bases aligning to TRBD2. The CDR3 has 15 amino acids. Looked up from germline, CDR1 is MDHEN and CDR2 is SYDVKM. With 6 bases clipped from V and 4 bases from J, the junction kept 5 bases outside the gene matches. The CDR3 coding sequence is TGTGCCAGCAGACCTGGGACTAGCGGTTACAATGAGCAGTTCTTC. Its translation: CASRPGTSGYNEQFF.

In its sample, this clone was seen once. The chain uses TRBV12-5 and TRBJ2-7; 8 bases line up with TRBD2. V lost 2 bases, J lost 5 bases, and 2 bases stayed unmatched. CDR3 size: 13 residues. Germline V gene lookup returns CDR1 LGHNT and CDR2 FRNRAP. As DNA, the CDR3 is TGTGCTAGTGGTTTGTTAGCGGGAAACGAGCAGTACTTC. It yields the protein CASGLLAGNEQYF.

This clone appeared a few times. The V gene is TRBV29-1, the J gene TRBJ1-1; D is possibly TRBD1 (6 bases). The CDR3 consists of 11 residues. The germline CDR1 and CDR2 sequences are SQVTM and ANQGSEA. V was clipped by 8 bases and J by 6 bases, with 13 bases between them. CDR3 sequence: CSIGGSSEAFF. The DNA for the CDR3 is TGCAGCATAGGGGGTTCGTCTGAAGCTTTCTTT.

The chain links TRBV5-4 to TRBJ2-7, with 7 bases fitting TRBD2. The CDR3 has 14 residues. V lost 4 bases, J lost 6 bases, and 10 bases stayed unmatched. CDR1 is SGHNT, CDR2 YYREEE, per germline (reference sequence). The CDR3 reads CASSHRTRPSEQYF. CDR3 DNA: TGTGCCAGCAGCCACAGGACTAGACCCTCCGAGCAGTACTTC.

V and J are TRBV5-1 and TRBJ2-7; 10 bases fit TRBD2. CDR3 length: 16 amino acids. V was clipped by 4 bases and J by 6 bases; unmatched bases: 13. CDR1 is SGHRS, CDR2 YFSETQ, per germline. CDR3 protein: CASSRKQAGGGSEQYF. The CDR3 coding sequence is TGCGCCAGCAGCCGAAAGCAAGCGGGAGGGGGGAGCGAGCAGTACTTC.

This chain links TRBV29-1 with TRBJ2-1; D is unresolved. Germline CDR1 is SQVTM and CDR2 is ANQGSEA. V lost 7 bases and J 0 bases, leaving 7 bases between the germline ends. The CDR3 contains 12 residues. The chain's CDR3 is CSATSSYNEQFF. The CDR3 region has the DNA TGCAGCGCCACCAGCTCCTACAATGAGCAGTTCTTC.

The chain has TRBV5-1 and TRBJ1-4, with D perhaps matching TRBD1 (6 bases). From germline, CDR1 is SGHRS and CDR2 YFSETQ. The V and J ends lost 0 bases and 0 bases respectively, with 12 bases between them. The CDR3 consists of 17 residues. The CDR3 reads CASSLAGTTTTNEKLFF. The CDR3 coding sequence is TGCGCCAGCAGCTTGGCAGGGACAACAACAACTAATGAAAAACTGTTTTTT.